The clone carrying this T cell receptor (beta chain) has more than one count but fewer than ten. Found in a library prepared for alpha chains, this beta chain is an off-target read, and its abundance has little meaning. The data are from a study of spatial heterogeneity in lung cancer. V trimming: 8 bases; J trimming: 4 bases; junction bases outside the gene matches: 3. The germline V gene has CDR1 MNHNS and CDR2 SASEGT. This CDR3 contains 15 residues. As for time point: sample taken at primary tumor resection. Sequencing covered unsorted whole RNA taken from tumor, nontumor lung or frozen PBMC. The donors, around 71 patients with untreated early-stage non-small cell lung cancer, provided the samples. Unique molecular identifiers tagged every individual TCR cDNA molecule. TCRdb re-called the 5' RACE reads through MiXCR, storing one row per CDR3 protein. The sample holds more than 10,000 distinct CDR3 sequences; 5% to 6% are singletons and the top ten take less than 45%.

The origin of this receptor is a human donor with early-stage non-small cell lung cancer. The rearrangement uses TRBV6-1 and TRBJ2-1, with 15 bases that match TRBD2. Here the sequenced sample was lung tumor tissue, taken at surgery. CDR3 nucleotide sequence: TGTGCCAGCCATGGGACTAGCGGGGGGTACAATGAGCAGTTCTTC. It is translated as CASHGTSGGYNEQFF.